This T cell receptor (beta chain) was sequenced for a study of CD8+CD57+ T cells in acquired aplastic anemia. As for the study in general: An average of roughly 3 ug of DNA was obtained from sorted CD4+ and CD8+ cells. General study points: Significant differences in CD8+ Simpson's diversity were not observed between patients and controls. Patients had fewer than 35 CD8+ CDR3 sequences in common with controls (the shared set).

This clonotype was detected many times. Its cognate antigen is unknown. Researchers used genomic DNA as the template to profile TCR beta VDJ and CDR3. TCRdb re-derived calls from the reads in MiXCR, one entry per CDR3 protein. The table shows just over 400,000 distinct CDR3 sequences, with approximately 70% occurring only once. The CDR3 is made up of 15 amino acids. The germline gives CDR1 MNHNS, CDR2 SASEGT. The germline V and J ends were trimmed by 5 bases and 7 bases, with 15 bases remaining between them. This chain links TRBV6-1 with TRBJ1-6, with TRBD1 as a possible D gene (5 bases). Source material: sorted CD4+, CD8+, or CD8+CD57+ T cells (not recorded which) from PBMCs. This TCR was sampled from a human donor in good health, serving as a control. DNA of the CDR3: TGTGCCAGCAGTTCCCAGGGTGAGGGAAATTCACCCCTCCACTTT. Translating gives CASSSQGEGNSPLHF.